The 18 T cell receptor beta chains listed next were all sequenced from one sample in a study of blood T cell repertoires in COVID-19. Sequencing used immunoSEQ multiplex PCR; TCRdb keeps in-frame clones, though not all of them. The sample has over 100,000 clones; roughly 86% are singletons. Sequencing used peripheral blood. The receptors originated from a man between 40 and 49 years old with acute or convalescent COVID-19.

The genes are TRBV7-5 and TRBJ1-2. TRBV7-5 is marked as a pseudogene. There are 17 residues in the CDR3. CDR3 DNA sequence: TGTGCCAGAAGCTTCCCAACCGCTAAGGGGGGGCATCGGGGCTACACCTTC. Amino acids: CARSFPTAKGGHRGYTF.

The chain combines TRBV5-6 with TRBJ2-5; TRBD1 agrees at 7 bases. Germline V CDR1 and CDR2: SGHDT, YYEEEE. The CDR3 is 13 amino acids. The V gene end was trimmed by 3 bases and the J gene end by 6 bases; junction bases not matched to a gene: 5. For the CDR3, the DNA is TGTGCCAGCAGCTCCGGGACAGTGAAGACCCAGTACTTC. The encoded protein is CASSSGTVKTQYF.

The chain is built from TRBV2 and TRBJ1-2; a weak D match, TRBD1 (5 bases). Trimming stripped 3 bases from V and 4 bases from J, with 6 bases between. The CDR3 covers 12 residues. Germline V gene sequence: CDR1 SNHLY, CDR2 FYNNEI. The CDR3 DNA reads TGTGCCAGCAGTGAGGGGGGCTATGGCTACACCTTC. Translated: CASSEGGYGYTF.

In this sample, this clone turned up a few times. This rearrangement joins TRBV5-6 to TRBJ1-3; the D gene is possibly TRBD1 (6 bases). From germline, CDR1 is SGHDT and CDR2 YYEEEE. CDR3 length: 17 amino acids. Trimming left V 0 bases short and J 1 base short, with 14 bases between. CDR3: CASSLVWGHDSGNTIYF. Written as DNA, the CDR3 is TGTGCCAGCAGCTTGGTTTGGGGGCACGATTCTGGAAACACCATATATTTT.

V and J are TRBV6-5 and TRBJ1-2; weak D call: TRBD1 (5 bases). CDR3 length: 13 residues. V lost 6 bases and J 4 bases, leaving 12 bases between the germline ends. Per germline, CDR1 MNHEY and CDR2 SVGAGI. The CDR3 loop is CASSVDRIYGYTF. Written as DNA, the CDR3 is TGTGCCAGCAGCGTAGACAGAATCTATGGCTACACCTTC.

In this sample, this clone turned up many times. J is TRBJ2-7 and V is TRBV3-1 (or the pseudogene TRBV3-2), with 9 bases matching TRBD1. J gave up 4 bases and V 4 bases, and 8 bases lay outside the gene matches. The length of the CDR3 is 15 residues. Germline V CDR1 and CDR2: LGHDT, YNNKEL (reference sequence). CDR3 nucleotide sequence: TGTGCCAGCAGCCGCGGGACAGGGATAAGGTACGAGCAGTACTTC. The encoded protein is CASSRGTGIRYEQYF.

The chain is built from TRBV5-1 and TRBJ1-1; D call uncertain. The germline V gene encodes CDR1 SGHRS and CDR2 YFSETQ. The CDR3 covers 15 residues. V lost 2 bases, J lost 0 bases, and 11 bases lay in between. CDR3: CASSFNSIMNTEAFF. In nucleotides, the CDR3 is TGCGCCAGCAGCTTCAACTCAATAATGAACACTGAAGCTTTCTTT. The variable domain in full, with the rest retrieved from reference TRBV5-1 and TRBJ1-1, is KAGVTQTPRYLIKTRGQQVTLSCSPISGHRSVSWYQQTPGQGLQFLFEYFSETQRNKGNFPGRFSGRQFSNSRSEMNVSTLELGDSALYLCASSFNSIMNTEAFFGQGTRLTVV.

This chain joins TRBV5-4 and TRBJ1-1; 8 bases are shared with TRBD1. Germline values: CDR1 SGHNT, CDR2 YYREEE (reference sequence). The CDR3 totals 13 residues. Germline trimming cut 2 bases from V and 5 bases from J; bases unmatched to any gene: 2. The CDR3 DNA is TGTGCCAGCAGCTTCAGGGGGCCGACTGAAGCTTTCTTT. This encodes CASSFRGPTEAFF.

The chain employs TRBV21-1 and TRBJ2-1; TRBD1 was called by the table and not checked on the DNA. TRBV21-1 is described as a pseudogene. CDR3 length equals 17 residues. The CDR3 sequence is CASSKVDRGHSYNEQFF. The CDR3 coding sequence is TGTGCCAGCAGCAAAGTGGACAGGGGGCATTCCTACAATGAGCAGTTCTTC.

Notes on this clone: The identical CDR3 is also encoded by other nucleotide sequences in the sample. The chain carries TRBV27 and TRBJ2-7, with 10 bases fitting TRBD1. Germline V CDR1 and CDR2: MNHEY, SMNVEV (reference sequence). J was trimmed by 4 bases and V by 3 bases; bases with no gene match: 3. CDR3 length: 14 residues. CDR3 loop: CASSFGTGVYEQYF. CDR3 DNA sequence: TGTGCCAGCAGTTTCGGGACAGGGGTTTACGAGCAGTACTTC.

In this sample, this clone turned up once. The chain recombines TRBV7-6 with TRBJ1-6; the D is unclear. Trimming left V 0 bases short and J 14 bases short, with 11 bases between. The CDR3 covers 13 residues. Per the germline V gene, CDR1 is SGHVS and CDR2 is FNYEAQ. This CDR3 is CASSLAQAATLHF. The CDR3 bases are TGTGCCAGCAGCTTAGCGCAGGCAGCCACCCTCCACTTT.

V is TRBV5-1 and J is TRBJ1-2; 8 bases match TRBD1. The CDR3 consists of 15 residues. J was trimmed by 4 bases and V by 4 bases; bases with no gene match: 9. CDR1 and CDR2 (germline): SGHRS, YFSETQ. The CDR3 protein is CASSLGQGSGYGYTF. The CDR3 DNA is TGCGCCAGCAGCCTAGGACAGGGTTCGGGCTATGGCTACACCTTC.

The rearrangement uses TRBV11-2 and TRBJ2-1; 10 bases match TRBD2. The junction had 10 bases not matched to a gene; V was cut back by 6 bases and J by 8 bases. Germline CDR1 and CDR2: SGHAT and FQNNGV. The CDR3 spans 15 residues. The CDR3 DNA sequence: TGTGCCAGCAGAAAGATCGGGACTAGCGTGTATGAGCAGTTCTTC. Amino acid sequence: CASRKIGTSVYEQFF.

The chain joins TRBV24-1 to TRBJ1-5; D gene unclear. From germline, CDR1 is KGHDR and CDR2 SFDVKD. V was shortened by 3 bases and J by 0 bases, with 8 bases between the two germline ends. This CDR3 region has 15 residues. The CDR3 DNA follows: TGTGCCACCAGTGATCCGGCGGTTAGCAATCAGCCCCAGCATTTT. Its translation is CATSDPAVSNQPQHF.

This clone appeared once. The chain carries TRBV11-2 and TRBJ2-1; 11 positions match TRBD1. J was trimmed by 1 base and V by 1 base; bases with no gene match: 9. Germline V gene sequence: CDR1 SGHAT, CDR2 FQNNGV. The CDR3 consists of 19 residues. CDR3 loop: CASSLVLWGTGGSYNEQFF. The CDR3 DNA follows: TGTGCCAGCAGCTTAGTTCTATGGGGGACAGGGGGGTCCTACAATGAGCAGTTCTTC.

The chain has TRBV5-5 and TRBJ2-5; TRBD1 matches 8 bases. This CDR3 region has 14 residues. Unmatched junction bases numbered 4, after V lost 4 bases and J lost 2 bases. The germline gives CDR1 SGHKS, CDR2 YYEKEE (reference sequence). CDR3 sequence: CASSRTGSQETQYF. The CDR3 DNA reads TGTGCCAGCAGCCGGACAGGGTCTCAAGAGACCCAGTACTTC.

The rearrangement uses TRBV5-5 and TRBJ1-4; 7 positions agree with TRBD1. The V and J ends lost 0 bases and 8 bases, in that order; junction bases with no gene match: 7. Germline V gene sequence: CDR1 SGHKS, CDR2 YYEKEE (reference sequence). The CDR3 is made up of 15 amino acids. CDR3 amino acids: CASSLAITGEEKLFF. For the CDR3, the DNA is TGTGCCAGCAGCTTGGCGATAACAGGGGAAGAAAAACTGTTTTTT. Based on the CDR3 plus reference TRBV5-5 and TRBJ1-4, the full variable domain is DAGVTQSPTHLIKTRGQQVTLRCSPISGHKSVSWYQQVLGQGPQFIFQYYEKEERGRGNFPDRFSARQFPNYSSELNVNALLLGDSALYLCASSLAITGEEKLFFGSGTQLSVL.

The chain uses TRBV7-9 and TRBJ1-1, with 10 positions matching TRBD1. With V trimmed by 5 bases and J by 5 bases, 8 bases remained unmatched. The CDR3 spans 15 residues. The V gene's germline CDR1 is SEHNR and CDR2 FQNEAQ (reference sequence). CDR3 nucleotides: TGTGCCAGCAGCCCCGACAGGGGGCTACGGACTGAAGCTTTCTTT. Translated, it gives CASSPDRGLRTEAFF.